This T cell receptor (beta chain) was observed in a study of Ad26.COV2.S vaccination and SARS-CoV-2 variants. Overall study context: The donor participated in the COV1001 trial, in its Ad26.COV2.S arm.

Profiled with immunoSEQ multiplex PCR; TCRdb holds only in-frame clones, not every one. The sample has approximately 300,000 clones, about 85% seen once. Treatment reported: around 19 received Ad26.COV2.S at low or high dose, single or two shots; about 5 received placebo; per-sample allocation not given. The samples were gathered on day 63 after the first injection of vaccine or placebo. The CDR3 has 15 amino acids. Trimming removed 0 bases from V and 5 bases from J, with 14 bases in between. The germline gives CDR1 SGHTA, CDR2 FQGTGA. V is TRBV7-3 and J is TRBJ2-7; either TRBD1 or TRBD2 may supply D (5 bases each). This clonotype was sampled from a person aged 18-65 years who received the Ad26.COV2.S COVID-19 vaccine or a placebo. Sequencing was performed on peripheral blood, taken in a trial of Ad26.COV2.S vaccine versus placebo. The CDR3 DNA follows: TGTGCCAGCAGCTTAACGTCTGGGACCCCCCACGAGCAGTACTTC. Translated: CASSLTSGTPHEQYF.